The 12 T cell receptor beta chains listed next were all sequenced from one sample in a study of T cell repertoires in cytomegalovirus infection. These receptors lack a known antigen. MiXCR was run by TCRdb on the reads, yielding one entry per CDR3 protein. The table includes about 900,000 distinct CDR3 sequences, approximately 32% detected once. The starting material was cultured CD8+ T cells from PBMCs, obtained from culture after CMV antigen stimulation. These receptors were taken from a human donor in good health (CMV status not recorded). Some clones in this sample may be carry-over from other donors' samples.

This clonotype was observed a handful of times. The rearrangement links TRBV5-6 to TRBJ2-5; 12 nucleotides line up with TRBD2. Trimming cost V 4 bases and J 0 bases; bases outside gene matches: 10. The germline V gene has CDR1 SGHDT and CDR2 YYEEEE. This CDR3 contains 18 residues. The CDR3, as DNA: TGTGCCAGCAGCCCTGGACTAGCGGGGCAGGACCACCAAGAGACCCAGTACTTC. Encoded protein: CASSPGLAGQDHQETQYF.

J is TRBJ2-7 and V is TRBV6-5, with D perhaps matching TRBD2 (6 bases). This CDR3 has 16 amino acids. Germline V gives CDR1 MNHEY, CDR2 SVGAGI. The CDR3 DNA sequence: TGTGCCAGCAGTGAAAGGTGGGGAGGTATCTCCTACGAGCGGTACGTC. Translated: CASSERWGGISYERYV.

In regard to this clonotype: One end of the junction varies from germline; a read error may be responsible. The genes are TRBV7-8 and TRBJ1-5; D is uncertain. Germline lookup yields CDR1 SGHVS and CDR2 FQNEAQ. The CDR3 is 17 amino acids. CDR3 region: CANSLARREYSNQPQHF. In nucleotides, the CDR3 is TGTGCCAACAGCTTAGCGAGGAGAGAGTATAGCAATCAGCCCCAGCATTTT.

The rearrangement joins TRBV7-6 to TRBJ2-1, with TRBD1 matching 9 bases. This CDR3 has 13 amino acids. Trimming cost V 5 bases and J 10 bases; bases outside gene matches: 6. Germline CDR1 reads SGHVS; CDR2 reads FNYEAQ. DNA of the CDR3: TGTGCCAGCAGCGTTACCACAGGGGGCGAGCAGTTCTTC. This translates into CASSVTTGGEQFF.

The V call is TRBV4-3, the J call TRBJ2-1; D uncertain. In germline, CDR1 is LGHNA, CDR2 YSLEER. V was shortened by 0 bases and J by 3 bases, with 9 bases between the two germline ends. This CDR3 has 15 amino acids. The CDR3 sequence: CASSQERVLYNEQFF. CDR3 sequence (DNA): TGCGCCAGCAGCCAAGAAAGGGTGCTCTACAATGAGCAGTTCTTC.

This clonotype was observed a handful of times. The CDR3 bases are TGTGCCACTCTAAGAGACTACAATGAGCAGTTCTTC. Protein: CATLRDYNEQFF. The rearrangement joins TRBV6-6 to TRBJ2-1; D is undetermined. Trimming left V 10 bases short and J 3 bases short, with 10 bases between. The CDR3 extends over 12 amino acids. The germline V gene has CDR1 MNHNY and CDR2 SVGAGI (reference sequence).

J is TRBJ2-3 and V is TRBV10-1; no clear D. From germline, CDR1 is WNHNN and CDR2 SYGVQD (reference sequence). V lost 10 bases and J lost 6, with 11 bases in between. The CDR3 consists of 11 residues. CDR3 loop: CATRHADTQYF. The DNA of the CDR3 is TGCGCCACAAGACATGCTGATACGCAGTATTTT.

This clonotype was seen a single time. This chain connects TRBV11-2 to TRBJ1-3, with D hard to call. The V gene lost 1 base and the J gene lost 0 bases, with 7 bases spanning the gap. This CDR3 has 15 residues. Germline values: CDR1 SGHAT, CDR2 FQNNGV. The CDR3 region has the DNA TGTGCCAGCAGCTTAGCGGCGTTCTCTGGAAACACCATATATTTT. Amino acids: CASSLAAFSGNTIYF.

This clonotype came up a few times. The V gene is TRBV12-5, the J gene TRBJ1-2; D is perhaps TRBD1 (5 bases). The CDR3 is 14 amino acids. CDR1 is LGHNT, CDR2 FRNRAP, per germline. Trimming stripped 7 bases from V and 2 bases from J, with 14 bases between. DNA of the CDR3: TGTGCTAGTGTTTTCCGGGACGGAAACTATGGCTACACCTTC. Encoded protein: CASVFRDGNYGYTF.

The chain links TRBV27 to TRBJ2-5, with TRBD2 as a possible D gene (5 bases). Looked up from germline, CDR1 is MNHEY and CDR2 is SMNVEV (reference sequence). Deletions cut 4 bases from V and 1 base from J, with 13 bases between. The CDR3 loop spans 15 amino acids. This CDR3 is CASSSQEEAQETQYF. In DNA form, the CDR3 reads TGTGCCAGCAGTTCCCAGGAGGAGGCCCAAGAGACCCAGTACTTC.

The chain links TRBV6-2 or TRBV6-3 to TRBJ2-7, with 16 bases lining up with TRBD2. The length of the CDR3 is 19 residues. Germline-derived CDR1 and CDR2 are MNHEY and SVGEGT. The ends lost 0 bases at V and 2 bases at J; junction bases unmatched: 7. As DNA, the CDR3 is TGTGCCAGCAGTTACTCGGGACTAGCGGGGGGGCGCGCCCCCTACGAGCAGTACTTC. Translated: CASSYSGLAGGRAPYEQYF.

In this sample, this clonotype turned up a few times. V and J are TRBV27 and TRBJ1-6; no reliable D call. This CDR3 is built from 14 residues. From germline, CDR1 is MNHEY and CDR2 SMNVEV (reference sequence). Trimming shortened V by 4 bases and J by 6 bases, and 10 bases separated the two germline ends. In DNA form, the CDR3 reads TGTGCCAGCAGTTCCTTAGGAGGTAATTCACCCCTCCACTTT. Translated: CASSSLGGNSPLHF.